These T cell receptor beta chains were read from a single sample in a study of blood T cell repertoires in COVID-19. TCRdb's copy holds only in-frame clones and misses some; the assay was immunoSEQ multiplex PCR. The data hold about 270,000 clones, with roughly 90% observed a single time. The sequenced sample was PBMCs or T cells enriched from blood (not recorded which). The receptors stem from a woman between 50 and 59 years old who had recovered from COVID-19. CDR3s leave out the opening cysteine and the closing phenylalanine or tryptophan. Fields, in order: V gene, J gene, CDR3 protein.

>TRBV27|TRBJ1-5
ASSLRGDQPQH
>TRBV19|TRBJ2-3
ASSIGGRRDPLV
>TRBV28|TRBJ1-2
ASSTGQSYT
>TRBV19|TRBJ2-2
ASTGTLNTGELF
>TRBV18|TRBJ1-3
ASSLQPSASNRAGNTIY
>TRBV7-6|TRBJ2-3
ASSLSGIPADTQY
>TRBV28|TRBJ1-1
ASKTGGVTEAF
>TRBV6-5|TRBJ1-3
ASRTGTSGNTIY
>TRBV4-1|TRBJ2-1
ASTRGGRDNEQF
>TRBV9|TRBJ2-3
ASSVALSDTQY
>TRBV28|TRBJ1-2
ASSSGQGAYGYT
>TRBV7-9|TRBJ2-7
ASSPGTARLADRYEQY
>TRBV29-1|TRBJ2-1
SVDRGLGDEQF
>TRBV29-1|TRBJ2-6
SVVTLDRVTTPGANVLT
>TRBV5-4|TRBJ2-3
ASSFGTSGTSTDTQY
>TRBV6-2/TRBV6-3|TRBJ2-1
ASSYLAGGWNEQF
>TRBV19|TRBJ1-6
ASSIATGTVNSPLH
>TRBV27|TRBJ1-1
ASSLGTAMNTEAF
>TRBV7-9|TRBJ2-1
ASTPGEYEQF
>TRBV29-1|TRBJ1-2
SVEGKGGTNYGYT
>TRBV20-1|TRBJ2-1
SASRLAVNNEQF
>TRBV30|TRBJ2-1
ASSRALRGEQF
>TRBV10-1|TRBJ1-1
ASSRDMNTEAF
>TRBV27|TRBJ2-1
ASSHTRGGTYNEQF
>TRBV5-6|TRBJ2-3
ASSISGRATDTQY
>TRBV10-3|TRBJ2-5
AISDGGLYQETQY
>TRBV5-6|TRBJ2-7
ASTRPGLNNPYEQY
>TRBV9|TRBJ2-5
ASSVRLEETQY
>TRBV20-1|TRBJ2-1
SATPAGEQF
>TRBV27|TRBJ1-6
ASSLGQGPNSPLH
>TRBV5-4|TRBJ1-2
ASSLDPGEAGGYT
>TRBV4-1|TRBJ1-1
ASSRETTLPEAF
>TRBV29-1|TRBJ1-1
SAQGGVSLATEAF
>TRBV28|TRBJ1-6
ASRSGGISSYNSPLH
>TRBV6-1|TRBJ2-1
ASSENRIQGRFWGSSYNEQF
>TRBV5-5|TRBJ1-5
ASSLFLNGRYSNQPQH
>TRBV3-1/TRBV3-2|TRBJ2-3
ASSQALAGVHTQY
>TRBV2|TRBJ2-1
ASIISESDEQF
>TRBV4-2|TRBJ1-2
ASSQSQGDYGYT
>TRBV28|TRBJ2-6
ASLGRPGANVLT
>TRBV28|TRBJ1-5
ASSPGQVAQPQH
>TRBV25-1|TRBJ2-2
ASSPPRGNTGELF
>TRBV3-1/TRBV3-2|TRBJ2-1
ASSPTGSFYNEQF
>TRBV27|TRBJ2-5
ASSLGLIETQY
>TRBV13|TRBJ2-7
ASRPGGSYEQY
>TRBV2|TRBJ1-5
ASTGQNSNQPQH
>TRBV21-1|TRBJ1-5
ASSRQGVYNQPQH
>TRBV7-3|TRBJ2-5
ASSPLAGVETQY
>TRBV20-1|TRBJ2-7
SGSDRGTSI
>TRBV29-1|TRBJ2-7
SAVAGAVYEQY
>TRBV30|TRBJ2-1
AWSPGLSTYNEQF
>TRBV18|TRBJ1-2
ASSPATPRSYGYT
>TRBV11-1|TRBJ1-1
ASSQDSTEAF
>TRBV7-3|TRBJ2-6
ASRPGQGNSGANVLT
>TRBV6-4|TRBJ1-1
ASKITENTEAF
>TRBV6-5|TRBJ1-3
ASNSNSGNTIY
>TRBV19|TRBJ1-2
ASSPDRKSGYT
>TRBV19|TRBJ2-6
ASSTAGTGKSGANVLT
>TRBV25-1|TRBJ2-5
ASSPRETQY
>TRBV11-2|TRBJ2-7
ASSLDRGQGVFWNEQY